This T cell receptor (beta chain) emerged from a study of blood T cell repertoires in COVID-19. The assay was immunoSEQ multiplex PCR, and TCRdb's table has in-frame clones only and misses some. Here the sample spans roughly 250,000 clones, about 80% being singletons. Per germline, CDR1 SEHNR and CDR2 FQNEAQ (reference sequence). The V segment lost 3 bases and the J segment 7 bases; nucleotides outside the gene matches: 3. The CDR3 length is 14 residues. V and J are TRBV7-9 and TRBJ1-4, with 9 bases that match TRBD1. The receptor comes from a human donor in a cohort sampled during active COVID-19. Sequenced input: peripheral blood. The CDR3 loop is CASSLGQGSEKLFF. The CDR3 coding sequence is TGTGCCAGCAGCTTGGGACAGGGTTCTGAAAAACTGTTTTTT.